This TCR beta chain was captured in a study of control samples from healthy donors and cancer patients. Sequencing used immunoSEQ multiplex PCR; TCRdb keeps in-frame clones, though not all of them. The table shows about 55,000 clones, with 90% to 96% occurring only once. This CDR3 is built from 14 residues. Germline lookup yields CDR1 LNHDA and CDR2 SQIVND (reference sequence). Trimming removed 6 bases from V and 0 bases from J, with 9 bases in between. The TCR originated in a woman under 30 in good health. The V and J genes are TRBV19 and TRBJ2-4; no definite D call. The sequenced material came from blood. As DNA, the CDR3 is TGTGCCAGTAGGAATAGCTTAGCCAAAAACATTCAGTACTTC. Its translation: CASRNSLAKNIQYF.